Listed below are T cell receptor beta chains from one sample, sequenced in a study of blood T cells in healthy people across ages. TCRdb reprocessed the 5' RACE reads via MiXCR and lists one record per CDR3 protein. The repertoire holds 870,000 or so distinct CDR3 sequences, with 25% to 35% as singletons. Sample: blood. These receptors originate from a woman older than 75 in good health. The CDR3 runs from the conserved cysteine through the conserved F or W. D genes are given only for firm matches. Rows may omit the clone size; those that give it use once, few, many or a size class.

size	J	D	V	CDR3	DNA
NA	TRBJ2-2	NA	TRBV18	CASSLKRELFF	TGTGCCAGCTCACTGAAGAGGGAGCTGTTTTTT
NA	TRBJ2-2	NA	TRBV7-2	CASSPRAARFGTGELFF	TGTGCCAGCAGTCCGAGGGCGGCACGGTTCGGCACCGGGGAGCTGTTTTTT
NA	TRBJ2-2	TRBD2	TRBV7-2	CASSLARWGASGAGELFF	TGTGCCAGCAGCTTAGCGCGGTGGGGGGCTAGCGGGGCCGGGGAGCTGTTTTTT
NA	TRBJ2-7	NA	TRBV24-1	CADNEQYF	TGTGCCGACAATGAGCAGTACTTC
NA	TRBJ1-1	NA	TRBV20-1	CSARDTGAGNTEAFF	TGCAGTGCTAGAGATACGGGAGCGGGGAACACTGAAGCTTTCTTT
NA	TRBJ2-7	TRBD2	TRBV6-6	CASSYSTSGSPNEQYF	TGTGCCAGCAGTTACTCGACTAGCGGGAGTCCCAACGAGCAGTACTTC
NA	TRBJ1-1	NA	TRBV6-5	CASRTSMNTEAFF	TGTGCCAGCAGAACATCAATGAACACTGAAGCTTTCTTT
few	TRBJ2-7	NA	TRBV6-2/TRBV6-3	CASREPGRSSYEQYF	TGTGCCAGCAGGGAACCAGGGAGAAGCTCCTACGAGCAGTACTTC
many	TRBJ1-1	NA	TRBV7-9	CASSPRTDEAFF	TGTGCCAGCAGCCCCAGGACAGATGAAGCTTTCTTT
NA	TRBJ1-1	NA	TRBV30	CAWSKGGRAEAFF	TGTGCCTGGAGTAAGGGGGGCAGAGCTGAAGCTTTCTTT
once	TRBJ2-7	NA	TRBV10-3	CAISGMGPPYEQYF	TGTGCCATCAGTGGAATGGGGCCACCCTACGAGCAGTACTTC
few	TRBJ1-2	NA	TRBV4-3	CASSQVPSGGYTF	TGCGCCAGCAGCCAAGTCCCTTCGGGTGGCTACACCTTC
many	TRBJ2-5	TRBD1	TRBV18	CASSLSGTGGKETQYF	TGTGCCAGCTCACTATCCGGGACAGGGGGCAAAGAGACCCAGTACTTC
NA	TRBJ2-7	TRBD2	TRBV15	CASSRDPGGLGNEQYF	TGTGCCTCCAGCAGAGATCCGGGGGGGCTAGGCAATGAGCAGTACTTC
many	TRBJ2-5	TRBD2	TRBV12-3/TRBV12-4	CATRRLAGGPQETQYF	TGTGCCACCCGAAGACTAGCGGGGGGCCCTCAAGAGACCCAGTACTTC
NA	TRBJ2-7	NA	TRBV4-3	CASSQGAQGNEQYF	TGCGCCAGCAGCCAAGGGGCCCAGGGAAACGAGCAGTACTTC
many	TRBJ2-1	NA	TRBV21-1	CASSTRGGAYNEQFF	TGTGCCAGCAGCACTCGCGGGGGGGCCTACAATGAGCAGTTCTTC
few	TRBJ1-4	NA	TRBV4-3	CASSPSSGGWAGEKLFF	TGCGCCAGCAGCCCTTCCAGCGGGGGGTGGGCTGGTGAAAAACTGTTTTTT
many	TRBJ2-3	TRBD2	TRBV2	CASTPNSGSTDTQYF	TGTGCCAGCACCCCAAATAGCGGGAGCACAGATACGCAGTATTTT
NA	TRBJ2-7	TRBD1	TRBV18	CASSRQGAYGYEQYF	TGTGCCAGCTCACGACAGGGGGCGTATGGCTACGAGCAGTACTTC
NA	TRBJ2-1	TRBD2	TRBV20-1	CSASSGTSGYNEQFF	TGCAGTGCTAGCTCCGGGACTAGCGGGTACAATGAGCAGTTCTTC
many	TRBJ2-1	TRBD1	TRBV4-1	CASSQGQGYNEQFF	TGCGCCAGCAGCCAAGGACAGGGGTACAATGAGCAGTTCTTC
many	TRBJ2-1	TRBD2	TRBV20-1	CSARVGGAYNEQFF	TGCAGTGCTAGAGTCGGGGGGGCGTACAATGAGCAGTTCTTC
few	TRBJ1-6	TRBD1	TRBV12-3/TRBV12-4	CASSFVGNGGQKNSPLHF	TGTGCCAGCAGTTTCGTGGGAAACGGGGGACAGAAGAATTCACCCCTCCACTTT
many	TRBJ2-7	NA	TRBV6-2/TRBV6-3	CASSPPTGEQYF	TGTGCCAGCTCGCCCCCAACAGGAGAGCAGTACTTC
NA	TRBJ2-2	TRBD2	TRBV20-1	CSARVGSGGNTGELFF	TGCAGTGCTAGAGTCGGGAGCGGGGGGAACACCGGGGAGCTGTTTTTT
many	TRBJ2-7	TRBD1	TRBV5-1	CASSQTGGGYEQYF	TGCGCCAGCAGCCAGACAGGGGGCGGCTACGAGCAGTACTTC
many	TRBJ2-3	NA	TRBV7-9	CASTRTASTDTQYF	TGTGCCAGCACCAGGACAGCCTCCACAGATACGCAGTATTTT
few	TRBJ1-6	TRBD1	TRBV7-2	CASSGGTGVNSPLHF	TGTGCCAGCAGCGGAGGGACAGGGGTGAATTCACCCCTCCACTTT
many	TRBJ2-3	NA	TRBV5-1	CASSLKSGDTQYF	TGCGCCAGCAGCCTCAAGTCGGGAGATACGCAGTATTTT
many	TRBJ2-1	NA	TRBV7-2	CASSLATGLYNEQFF	TGTGCCAGCAGCTTAGCGACAGGACTATACAATGAGCAGTTCTTC
many	TRBJ2-7	TRBD1	TRBV7-9	CASSLDRGRQYF	TGTGCCAGCAGCTTGGACAGGGGGCGACAGTACTTC
many	TRBJ2-7	NA	TRBV10-3	CAISEGAGAPEQYF	TGTGCCATCAGTGAGGGAGCAGGGGCCCCCGAGCAGTACTTC
many	TRBJ2-6	NA	TRBV12-3/TRBV12-4	CASSLKGQPLSGANVLTF	TGTGCCAGCAGTTTAAAAGGACAGCCCCTCTCTGGGGCCAACGTCCTGACTTTC
many	TRBJ2-1	TRBD2	TRBV7-2	CASNELGGGGNEQFF	TGTGCCAGCAACGAACTAGGCGGGGGGGGGAATGAGCAGTTCTTC
many	TRBJ2-5	NA	TRBV7-9	CASSPSRRGAQETQYF	TGTGCCAGCAGCCCTAGCCGGCGGGGAGCCCAAGAGACCCAGTACTTC
few	TRBJ2-7	NA	TRBV18	CASSPPGSSSYEQYF	TGTGCCAGCTCACCACCGGGCAGCAGCTCCTACGAGCAGTACTTC
few	TRBJ1-1	NA	TRBV10-1	CASSPARDTEAFF	TGCGCCAGCAGCCCTGCGAGGGACACTGAAGCTTTCTTT
NA	TRBJ1-2	TRBD1	TRBV20-1	CSVDGTVSPHGYTF	TGCAGTGTGGACGGGACAGTCTCCCCCCATGGCTACACCTTC
few	TRBJ1-1	NA	TRBV20-1	CSAWLFTEAFF	TGCAGTGCTTGGCTTTTCACTGAAGCTTTCTTT
NA	TRBJ1-1	TRBD1	TRBV11-2	CASSVTGIAEAFF	TGTGCCAGCAGCGTGACAGGGATCGCTGAAGCTTTCTTT
NA	TRBJ1-2	TRBD1	TRBV6-6	CASSYSREGASYGYTF	TGTGCCAGCAGTTACTCCCGAGAGGGGGCGAGCTATGGCTACACCTTC
many	TRBJ2-7	TRBD1	TRBV13	CASSSTTGFYEQYF	TGTGCCAGCAGCTCAACGACAGGGTTCTACGAGCAGTACTTC
few	TRBJ1-1	TRBD1	TRBV18	CASSPRVTGGAGEAFF	TGTGCCAGCTCACCACGGGTTACAGGGGGCGCGGGTGAAGCTTTCTTT
many	TRBJ1-4	NA	TRBV29-1	CSVEYRPNEKLFF	TGCAGCGTTGAATACAGGCCTAATGAAAAACTGTTTTTT
many	TRBJ2-7	NA	TRBV7-2	CASSLEPGSYEQYF	TGTGCCAGCAGCTTAGAACCGGGGTCCTACGAGCAGTACTTC
NA	TRBJ1-1	NA	TRBV30	CAWSVQIEGTEAFF	TGTGCCTGGAGTGTACAAATTGAAGGGACTGAAGCTTTCTTT
many	TRBJ2-3	TRBD1	TRBV12-3/TRBV12-4	CASSLRTGGAGKQYF	TGTGCCAGCAGTTTAAGGACAGGGGGCGCGGGGAAGCAGTATTTT
NA	TRBJ2-7	TRBD2	TRBV27	CASSFRPLAGGPYEQYF	TGTGCCAGCAGTTTTCGGCCCTTAGCGGGGGGCCCGTACGAGCAGTACTTC
many	TRBJ1-1	TRBD1	TRBV7-2	CASSSRRTGENTEAFF	TGTGCCAGCAGCTCTAGAAGGACAGGGGAGAACACTGAAGCTTTCTTT
few	TRBJ1-4	TRBD1	TRBV20-1	CSAREGTGVGEKLFF	TGCAGTGCTAGAGAGGGGACAGGGGTGGGTGAAAAACTGTTTTTT
many	TRBJ2-7	NA	TRBV7-2	CASSLRLVYEQYF	TGTGCCAGCAGCTTACGACTAGTCTACGAGCAGTACTTC